This passage covers 17 T cell receptor beta chains from one sample sequenced in a study of blood T cell repertoires in COVID-19 (TCRdb year 2020). The method was the immunoSEQ multiplex PCR assay. Drawn from immuneACCESS, this table holds only the in-frame rearrangements with V and J called that TCRdb kept. Clones are partly lost; checked studies trace under half to an unresolved V gene and leave the rest unexplained. Present in this sample are 150,000 to 200,000 clones, roughly 91% of which were seen just once. The ten largest clones take up 3.5% to 4.5% of the sample. Sequencing was performed on peripheral blood. These receptors all stem from a human donor in a cohort sampled during active COVID-19.

V gene TRBV10-3 combines with J gene TRBJ2-7, with D possibly being TRBD1 (6 bases). Germline V gene data show CDR1 as ENHRY and CDR2 as SYGVKD. The CDR3 covers 14 residues. The ends were cut back, 0 bases at V and 3 bases at J, with 9 bases in the middle. CDR3 nucleotides: TGTGCCATCAGTGAGTCGGGGACAAACTACGAGCAGTACTTC. It encodes CAISESGTNYEQYF.

DNA for the CDR3: TGTGCCAGCAGTGGGACTAGCGGGGTGTACAATGAGCAGTTCTTC. Amino acid sequence: CASSGTSGVYNEQFF. The chain employs TRBV28 and TRBJ2-1; 13 bases map to TRBD2. V was clipped by 5 bases and J by 4 bases; unmatched bases: 2. Germline CDR1 MDHEN, CDR2 SYDVKM. This CDR3 has 15 residues.

This clone was detected a few times. CDR3 sequence: CASGDSGVSGNTIYF. CDR3 coding DNA: TGTGCCAGCGGGGACTCAGGAGTCTCTGGAAACACCATATATTTT. The J gene is TRBJ1-3, the V gene TRBV6-5; possibly TRBD1 for D (5 bases). Trimming stripped 8 bases from V and 0 bases from J, with 14 bases between. Per the germline V gene, CDR1 is MNHEY and CDR2 is SVGAGI. The CDR3 contains 15 residues.

As regards this clone: Other DNA sequences in the same sample also yield this CDR3. The V call is TRBV6-5, the J call TRBJ2-7; 7 bases match TRBD1. The CDR3 covers 12 residues. The V segment lost 6 bases and the J segment 4 bases; nucleotides outside the gene matches: 3. CDR1 is MNHEY and CDR2 is SVGAGI in the germline V gene. CDR3 nucleotide sequence: TGTGCCAGCAGCCGGGACAGTTACGAGCAGTACTTC. Amino acid sequence: CASSRDSYEQYF.

This rearrangement joins TRBV6-5 to TRBJ1-1, with D hard to call. The CDR3 spans 14 residues. Per the germline V gene, CDR1 is MNHEY and CDR2 is SVGAGI. V was pared by 0 bases and J by 6 bases, with 11 bases between. CDR3 region: CASSYSSQLAEAFF. The CDR3, as DNA: TGTGCCAGCAGTTACTCAAGCCAGCTAGCTGAAGCTTTCTTT.

V usage is TRBV6-5 and J usage is TRBJ2-2, with 7 positions matching TRBD1. Germline lookup yields CDR1 MNHEY and CDR2 SVGAGI. Germline trimming cut 9 bases from V and 7 bases from J; bases unmatched to any gene: 5. The length of the CDR3 is 12 residues. CDR3 sequence: CASSQGVGELFF. DNA of the CDR3: TGTGCCAGTTCTCAGGGGGTCGGGGAGCTGTTTTTT.

The genes are TRBV7-2 and TRBJ2-5; D possibly corresponds to TRBD1 (5 bases). This CDR3 has 14 residues. The germline V gene has CDR1 SGHTA and CDR2 FQGNSA. Trimming removed 1 base at V and 6 bases at J, with 12 bases between. Here the CDR3 DNA reads TGTGCCAGCAGCTTAGATCAGGGCCTGAAGACCCAGTACTTC. It translates to CASSLDQGLKTQYF.

This clone has a single count. The rearrangement links TRBV3-1 (or the pseudogene TRBV3-2) to TRBJ2-7; a possible D gene is TRBD2 (6 bases). Looked up from germline, CDR1 is LGHDT and CDR2 is YNNKEL (reference sequence). The V gene lost 5 bases and the J gene lost 6 bases, with 17 bases spanning the gap. The CDR3 is 14 amino acids. The CDR3 protein is CASSVGDSRVEQYF. The CDR3 coding sequence is TGTGCCAGCAGCGTAGGGGACTCCCGCGTCGAGCAGTACTTC.

This chain joins TRBV10-3 and TRBJ1-6; 10 bases are a match to TRBD1. The CDR3 contains 14 residues. V dropped 10 bases and J dropped 5; count of bases not matched to a gene: 5. CDR1 is ENHRY, CDR2 SYGVKD, per germline. CDR3 region: CATKGTGDNSPLHF. In nucleotides, the CDR3 is TGTGCCACCAAGGGGACAGGGGATAATTCACCCCTCCACTTT.

The V call is TRBV19, the J call TRBJ2-3, with TRBD1 matching over 10 bases. Trimming at V came to 6 bases and at J to 4 bases, leaving 4 bases not matched to a gene. The CDR3 runs 14 residues. From germline, CDR1 is LNHDA and CDR2 SQIVND (reference sequence). The CDR3 is CASSRTGGADTQYF. The CDR3 region has the DNA TGTGCCAGTAGCCGGACAGGGGGGGCAGATACGCAGTATTTT.

V gene TRBV28 combines with J gene TRBJ2-5, with TRBD2 as a possible D gene (6 bases). V was pared by 6 bases and J by 5 bases, with 10 bases between. The CDR3 runs to 12 residues. From germline, CDR1 is MDHEN and CDR2 SYDVKM. The chain's CDR3 is CASSSTSETQYF. CDR3 sequence (DNA): TGTGCCAGCAGCTCCACTAGCGAGACCCAGTACTTC.

The sample holds one count of this clone. V usage is TRBV27 and J usage is TRBJ2-7, with D perhaps matching TRBD2 (6 bases). Germline V CDR1 and CDR2: MNHEY, SMNVEV (reference sequence). This CDR3 contains 14 residues. V dropped 3 bases and J dropped 4 bases, with 13 bases sitting between them. DNA for the CDR3: TGTGCCAGCAGTTTGCGGGACCACTCATACGAGCAGTACTTC. It codes for CASSLRDHSYEQYF.

The V and J genes are TRBV18 and TRBJ2-5, with 10 bases that match TRBD2. The CDR3 covers 15 residues. V shed 5 bases, J shed 4 bases, and the junction held 7 bases outside the gene matches. From germline, CDR1 is KGHSH and CDR2 LQKENI. CDR3: CASSTSSGSGETQYF. CDR3 bases: TGTGCCAGCTCAACATCTAGCGGGAGTGGAGAGACCCAGTACTTC.

The chain joins TRBV5-1 to TRBJ2-3; D is possibly TRBD1 (6 bases). Trimming cost V 3 bases and J 1 base, with 12 bases left between them. Germline values: CDR1 SGHRS, CDR2 YFSETQ. The length of the CDR3 is 15 residues. The CDR3: CASSSGQSRTDTQYF. The DNA for the CDR3 is TGCGCCAGCAGCTCCGGACAGTCCCGCACAGATACGCAGTATTTT.

The chain uses TRBV11-2 and TRBJ2-5, with TRBD2 identical over 9 bases. Losses at the gene ends were 5 bases for V and 1 base for J; bases not matched to a gene: 8. The CDR3 spans 16 residues. Germline CDR1 reads SGHAT; CDR2 reads FQNNGV. CDR3 amino acids: CASSIGTSRPQETQYF. The DNA for the CDR3 is TGTGCCAGCAGCATCGGGACTAGCCGACCCCAAGAGACCCAGTACTTC. Full variable domain (rest looked up from reference TRBV11-2 and TRBJ2-5): EAGVAQSPRYKIIEKRQSVAFWCNPISGHATLYWYQQILGQGPKLLIQFQNNGVVDDSQLPKDRFSAERLKGVDSTLKIQPAKLEDSAVYLCASSIGTSRPQETQYFGPGTRLLVL.

V is TRBV7-2 and J is TRBJ1-6; D is perhaps TRBD1 (5 bases). The CDR3 contains 12 residues. V was clipped by 5 bases and J by 12 bases, with 11 bases between them. From germline, CDR1 is SGHTA and CDR2 FQGNSA. Written as DNA, the CDR3 is TGTGCCAGCAGCCGGACAAGTAAACCCCTCCACTTT. This encodes CASSRTSKPLHF.

The rearrangement uses TRBV6-2 or TRBV6-3 and TRBJ2-1, with D hard to call. The V gene lost 4 bases and the J gene lost 9 bases, with 13 bases spanning the gap. The CDR3 spans 13 residues. Germline CDR1 and CDR2: MNHEY and SVGEGT. In DNA form, the CDR3 reads TGTGCCAGCAGTTTGCCCCCTGGTAGTGAGCAGTTCTTC. Its translation is CASSLPPGSEQFF.